Following are 5 T cell receptor beta chains from one sample sequenced in a study of cytomegalovirus exposure and HLA in healthy donors. The PCR was carried out with 60 Vbeta primers and 13 Jbeta primers. Clones were read by immunoSEQ multiplex PCR, and TCRdb kept only the in-frame ones, dropping some. The data hold about 200,000 clones, with around four fifths observed a single time. What was sequenced was PBMCs. These TCRs come from a woman aged 45-60 years in good health and CMV-seropositive.

This sequence joins TRBV5-4 and TRBJ1-6; TRBD1 matches 8 bases. Germline V gives CDR1 SGHNT, CDR2 YYREEE (reference sequence). Trimming at V came to 4 bases and at J to 8 bases, leaving 2 bases not matched to a gene. The CDR3 is made up of 13 amino acids. The CDR3 is CASSLTGDSPLHF. DNA of the CDR3: TGTGCCAGCAGCCTGACAGGGGATTCACCCCTCCACTTT.

The chain couples TRBV5-1 to TRBJ2-3, with TRBD1 as a possible D gene (5 bases). The CDR3 totals 14 residues. Trimming left V 4 bases short and J 2 bases short, with 11 bases between. CDR1 is SGHRS, CDR2 YFSETQ, per germline. CDR3 DNA: TGCGCCAGCAGCACAGGCCCGTCCACAGATACGCAGTATTTT. Translating gives CASSTGPSTDTQYF. Filled out from reference TRBV5-1 and TRBJ2-3, the complete variable domain reads KAGVTQTPRYLIKTRGQQVTLSCSPISGHRSVSWYQQTPGQGLQFLFEYFSETQRNKGNFPGRFSGRQFSNSRSEMNVSTLELGDSALYLCASSTGPSTDTQYFGPGTRLTVL.

This clone occurred a few times. The chain couples TRBV5-1 to TRBJ2-2; D is uncertain. This CDR3 is 15 amino acids long. CDR1 and CDR2 from the germline V gene are SGHRS and YFSETQ. Deletions cut 0 bases from V and 5 bases from J, with 11 bases between. Written as DNA, the CDR3 is TGCGCCAGCAGCTTGGACCTAATCGGGACCGGGGAGCTGTTTTTT. Residues: CASSLDLIGTGELFF. The full variable domain, rest sourced from reference TRBV5-1 and TRBJ2-2, is KAGVTQTPRYLIKTRGQQVTLSCSPISGHRSVSWYQQTPGQGLQFLFEYFSETQRNKGNFPGRFSGRQFSNSRSEMNVSTLELGDSALYLCASSLDLIGTGELFFGEGSRLTVL.

V gene TRBV7-9 combines with J gene TRBJ2-7; 9 bases line up with TRBD1. Germline V gene lookup returns CDR1 SEHNR and CDR2 FQNEAQ (reference sequence). Germline trimming cut 5 bases from V and 3 bases from J; bases unmatched to any gene: 11. CDR3 size: 16 residues. The CDR3 DNA sequence: TGTGCCAGCAGCCTGAGCCCGGGACAGGGCCTCTACGAGCAGTACTTC. Amino acids: CASSLSPGQGLYEQYF.

The chain has TRBV7-2 and TRBJ2-1, with TRBD2 matching 10 bases. Per germline, CDR1 SGHTA and CDR2 FQGNSA. V shed 1 base and J 5 bases; nucleotides not matched to a gene: 2. This CDR3 spans 15 amino acids. As DNA, the CDR3 is TGTGCCAGCAGCTTAGAACTAGCGGGGCACAATGAGCAGTTCTTC. This gives the protein CASSLELAGHNEQFF.